The 26 T cell receptor beta chains presented below share a single source sample, sequenced in a study of blood T cell repertoires in COVID-19. Here immunoSEQ multiplex PCR was the method, and the copy in TCRdb shows in-frame clones only, minus some. Of hundreds of thousands of clones listed, 75% to 90% are singletons. The sample was peripheral blood. Receptors were obtained from a woman aged 60-75 years with COVID-19, enrolled during active disease.

The V and J genes are TRBV7-2 and TRBJ2-7; 10 positions match TRBD2. Per the germline V gene, CDR1 is SGHTA and CDR2 is FQGNSA. The CDR3 contains 18 residues. Losses at the gene ends were 4 bases for V and 3 bases for J; bases not matched to a gene: 15. The CDR3 DNA reads TGTGCCAGCAGCTGGGGGACAGCCCTAGCGGGGGATTTCTACGAGCAGTACTTC. Protein sequence: CASSWGTALAGDFYEQYF.

The V and J genes are TRBV18 and TRBJ1-4, with D hard to call. From germline, CDR1 is KGHSH and CDR2 LQKENI. The CDR3 contains 13 residues. Trimming removed 3 bases at V and 8 bases at J, with 10 bases between. The CDR3 loop is CASSPGVWEKLFF. CDR3 sequence (DNA): TGTGCCAGCTCACCCGGAGTGTGGGAAAAACTGTTTTTT. Together with reference TRBV18 and TRBJ1-4, the CDR3 gives the full variable domain: NAGVMQNPRHLVRRRGQEARLRCSPMKGHSHVYWYRQLPEEGLKFMVYLQKENIIDESGMPKERFSAEFPKEGPSILRIQQVVRGDSAAYFCASSPGVWEKLFFGSGTQLSVL.

The rearrangement links TRBV5-1 to TRBJ1-4, with 8 bases that match TRBD1. The CDR3 runs to 13 residues. Germline V lookup: CDR1 SGHRS, CDR2 YFSETQ. With V trimmed by 2 bases and J by 8 bases, 2 bases remained unmatched. This CDR3 is CASSFQGAEKLFF. The CDR3 coding sequence is TGCGCCAGCAGCTTTCAGGGGGCCGAAAAACTGTTTTTT.

The chain's CDR3 is CASSPQGNGYTF. The CDR3 nucleotides are TGTGCCAGCAGCCCACAGGGAAATGGCTACACCTTC. V usage is TRBV7-2 and J usage is TRBJ1-2; maybe TRBD1 (6 bases). Germline V CDR1 and CDR2: SGHTA, FQGNSA. The CDR3 has 12 amino acids. The V end was cut by 5 bases, the J end by 6 bases, with 10 bases between.

CDR3 amino acids: CASGLVRLAGGFSTDTQYF. The CDR3 nucleotides read TGTGCTAGTGGTTTGGTACGGCTAGCGGGGGGCTTCAGCACAGATACGCAGTATTTT. The chain links TRBV12-5 to TRBJ2-3; TRBD2 matches 11 bases. CDR3 length equals 19 residues. CDR1 LGHNT and CDR2 FRNRAP come from the germline V gene. The junction had 8 bases not matched to a gene; V was cut back by 0 bases and J by 0 bases.

The chain employs TRBV18 and TRBJ1-1; D not certain. This CDR3 region has 14 residues. V was shortened by 3 bases and J by 0 bases, with 8 bases between the two germline ends. Germline CDR1 reads KGHSH; CDR2 reads LQKENI. Here the CDR3 reads CASSPASLNTEAFF. The CDR3 DNA is TGTGCCAGCTCACCCGCCAGTCTGAACACTGAAGCTTTCTTT.

The gene calls are TRBV25-1 and TRBJ1-3, with D tentatively TRBD1 (6 bases). V gave up 4 bases and J gave up 0 bases, with 19 bases separating them. Per the germline V gene, CDR1 is MGHDK and CDR2 is SYGVNS. The CDR3 totals 18 residues. The DNA of the CDR3 is TGTGCCAGCAGTGCTACCCCACCGACAGGCAACTCTGGAAACACCATATATTTT. Its translation is CASSATPPTGNSGNTIYF.

The V gene is TRBV27, the J gene TRBJ1-4; D is possibly TRBD1 (6 bases). Trimming removed 5 bases at V and 10 bases at J, with 14 bases between. CDR3 length equals 13 residues. Germline V gives CDR1 MNHEY, CDR2 SMNVEV (reference sequence). This chain's CDR3 is CASSPSDRLKLFF. The CDR3, as DNA: TGTGCCAGCAGTCCCTCGGACAGACTAAAACTGTTTTTT. The whole variable domain, remainder taken from reference TRBV27 and TRBJ1-4, is EAQVTQNPRYLITVTGKKLTVTCSQNMNHEYMSWYRQDPGLGLRQIYYSMNVEVTDKGDVPEGYKVSRKEKRNFPLILESPSPNQTSLYFCASSPSDRLKLFFGSGTQLSVL.

The rearrangement links TRBV7-8 to TRBJ2-7; 9 bases agree with TRBD2. Germline V gene lookup returns CDR1 SGHVS and CDR2 FQNEAQ. J lost 2 bases, V lost 2 bases, and 7 bases had no gene match. This CDR3 has 16 residues. The CDR3 DNA sequence: TGTGCCAGCAGCTTATTCGCTAGCGGGACCACCTACGAGCAGTACTTC. It codes for CASSLFASGTTYEQYF.

The chain joins TRBV13 to TRBJ2-7; 8 bases are shared with TRBD1. V lost 3 bases, J lost 4 bases, and 5 bases stayed unmatched. This CDR3 is 14 amino acids long. Germline V gives CDR1 PRHDT, CDR2 FYEKMQ (reference sequence). DNA of the CDR3: TGTGCCAGCAGCTTTTCAGGGGGCAGGTACGAGCAGTACTTC. This gives the protein CASSFSGGRYEQYF.

The rearrangement uses TRBV18 and TRBJ1-2, with 7 positions matching TRBD1. CDR3 length equals 15 residues. Germline lookup yields CDR1 KGHSH and CDR2 LQKENI. Losses at the gene ends were 2 bases for V and 0 bases for J; bases not matched to a gene: 3. CDR3 region: CASSPGDSTNYGYTF. CDR3 sequence (DNA): TGTGCCAGCTCACCAGGGGACAGCACTAACTATGGCTACACCTTC. Combining the CDR3 with reference TRBV18 and TRBJ1-2 gives the whole variable domain NAGVMQNPRHLVRRRGQEARLRCSPMKGHSHVYWYRQLPEEGLKFMVYLQKENIIDESGMPKERFSAEFPKEGPSILRIQQVVRGDSAAYFCASSPGDSTNYGYTFGSGTRLTVV.

The chain uses TRBV13 and TRBJ1-1; TRBD1 might be the D (5 bases). Germline V CDR1 and CDR2: PRHDT, FYEKMQ (reference sequence). The CDR3 consists of 14 residues. Trimming took 5 bases from V and 0 from J, leaving 10 bases between them. The CDR3 DNA sequence: TGTGCCAGCAGCCCGGGACTGATGAACACTGAAGCTTTCTTT. This encodes CASSPGLMNTEAFF.

V gene TRBV2 combines with J gene TRBJ2-5; 7 bases agree with TRBD2. In germline, CDR1 is SNHLY, CDR2 FYNNEI. The CDR3 runs 11 residues. The J segment lost 7 bases and the V segment lost 6 bases, leaving 2 bases of the junction unmatched. Here the CDR3 reads CASRRGSTQYF. As DNA, the CDR3 is TGTGCCAGCAGGCGGGGGTCGACCCAGTACTTC.

The chain uses TRBV6-5 and TRBJ1-3; perhaps TRBD1 as D (5 bases). The V end lost 4 bases, the J end lost 0 bases, and 10 bases lay between the germline ends. CDR3 length: 15 residues. Germline assignment: CDR1 MNHEY and CDR2 SVGAGI. CDR3 in DNA: TGTGCCAGCAGTTCCCAGGGCTACTCTGGAAACACCATATATTTT. Amino acids: CASSSQGYSGNTIYF.

This clone was recorded a few times. This chain joins TRBV5-1 and TRBJ2-5; no definite D call. Germline V gene data show CDR1 as SGHRS and CDR2 as YFSETQ. V lost 5 bases to trimming and J lost 2 bases, with 10 bases between them. The CDR3 extends over 13 amino acids. The CDR3 DNA reads TGCGCCAGCAGTTCACAAAGTCAAGAGACCCAGTACTTC. This gives the protein CASSSQSQETQYF. The complete variable domain, with remaining parts taken from reference TRBV5-1 and TRBJ2-5, reads KAGVTQTPRYLIKTRGQQVTLSCSPISGHRSVSWYQQTPGQGLQFLFEYFSETQRNKGNFPGRFSGRQFSNSRSEMNVSTLELGDSALYLCASSSQSQETQYFGPGTRLLVL.

This sequence joins TRBV11-2 and TRBJ1-2; no clear D gene. The CDR3 is made up of 14 amino acids. V was cut by 5 bases and J by 4 bases, with 14 bases left in between. Looked up from germline, CDR1 is SGHAT and CDR2 is FQNNGV. Here the CDR3 DNA reads TGTGCCAGCAGCCCAGCGGAGTCTGGCTATGGCTACACCTTC. Translating it yields CASSPAESGYGYTF.

The chain combines TRBV30 with TRBJ1-2, with D perhaps TRBD1 (5 bases). Germline V gene lookup returns CDR1 GTSNPN and CDR2 SVGIG (reference sequence). The germline V and J ends were trimmed by 2 bases and 1 base, with 14 bases remaining between them. The length of the CDR3 is 15 residues. This CDR3 reads CAWSTGGGDNYGYTF. CDR3 DNA sequence: TGTGCCTGGAGTACTGGGGGAGGGGATAACTATGGCTACACCTTC.

The chain joins TRBV7-2 to TRBJ2-3; D is possibly TRBD2 (7 bases). Trimming cost V 0 bases and J 6 bases, with 13 bases left between them. Germline-derived CDR1 and CDR2 are SGHTA and FQGNSA. The length of the CDR3 is 15 residues. The CDR3 spells CASSLAGGGFDTQYF. CDR3 DNA: TGTGCCAGCAGCTTAGCGGGCGGGGGCTTCGATACGCAGTATTTT.

The chain combines TRBV5-1 with TRBJ2-5, with 9 nucleotides matching TRBD2. From germline, CDR1 is SGHRS and CDR2 YFSETQ. This CDR3 spans 15 amino acids. Trimming cost V 2 bases and J 2 bases; bases outside gene matches: 4. Here the CDR3 DNA reads TGCGCCAGCAGCTTTGCGGGGGGGCTGCAAGAGACCCAGTACTTC. This encodes CASSFAGGLQETQYF.

V and J are TRBV2 and TRBJ1-1, with TRBD1 as a possible D gene (6 bases). This CDR3 has 14 amino acids. Germline loops: CDR1 SNHLY, CDR2 FYNNEI. Trimming stripped 5 bases from V and 1 base from J, with 11 bases between. The CDR3 DNA reads as TGTGCCAGCAGTCTATTGGACAGGAACACTGAAGCTTTCTTT. This sequence encodes CASSLLDRNTEAFF.

The J gene is TRBJ1-2, the V gene TRBV6-5; 7 positions match TRBD1. Per germline, CDR1 MNHEY and CDR2 SVGAGI. CDR3 length equals 13 residues. V shed 6 bases and J 6 bases; nucleotides not matched to a gene: 7. This chain's CDR3 is CASRGQYPHGYTF. In DNA, the CDR3 is TGTGCCAGCAGGGGACAGTACCCTCATGGCTACACCTTC.

The chain links TRBV24-1 to TRBJ1-2; the match to TRBD1 covers 8 bases. In germline, CDR1 is KGHDR, CDR2 SFDVKD. The V and J ends lost 5 bases and 10 bases, in that order; junction bases with no gene match: 8. The CDR3 has 13 residues. The CDR3 loop reads CATSGPTGADYTF. The CDR3 bases are TGTGCCACCAGTGGTCCGACAGGGGCGGACTACACCTTC.

The V and J genes are TRBV24-1 and TRBJ2-7, with 8 bases aligning to TRBD1. The junction had 16 bases not matched to a gene; V was cut back by 5 bases and J by 2 bases. The germline gives CDR1 KGHDR, CDR2 SFDVKD. The CDR3 totals 18 residues. CDR3 protein: CATSGGWETGVNPYEQYF. The CDR3 bases are TGTGCCACCAGTGGGGGATGGGAGACAGGGGTAAATCCCTACGAGCAGTACTTC.

The rearrangement uses TRBV5-1 and TRBJ1-2; 7 nucleotides align to TRBD1. Germline V CDR1 and CDR2: SGHRS, YFSETQ. With V trimmed by 4 bases and J by 7 bases, 10 bases remained unmatched. The CDR3 loop spans 14 amino acids. CDR3 amino acids: CASSPGQEGTGYTF. In DNA, the CDR3 is TGCGCCAGCAGCCCAGGACAGGAGGGGACTGGCTACACCTTC.

Of note for this clone: At one of its ends the junction is not consistent with the germline gene, which may arise from a read error. The V and J genes are TRBV18 and TRBJ2-3, with D possibly being TRBD2 (6 bases). The CDR3 is made up of 15 amino acids. From germline, CDR1 is KGHSH and CDR2 LQKENI. The CDR3 DNA sequence: TGTGCCAGCTCACCACTCGAAGGGACTGGGGTTACGCGGTATTTT. It yields the protein CASSPLEGTGVTRYF.

The CDR3 protein is CASSRALAGGKYEQYF. CDR3 coding DNA: TGTGCCAGCAGTCGCGCACTAGCGGGGGGTAAATACGAGCAGTACTTC. V is TRBV27 and J is TRBJ2-7, with 12 bases aligning to TRBD2. This CDR3 is 16 amino acids long. Germline-derived CDR1 and CDR2 are MNHEY and SMNVEV (reference sequence). V was clipped by 5 bases and J by 4 bases; unmatched bases: 9.